The next 24 T cell receptor beta chains were all read from a single sample in a study of cytomegalovirus exposure and HLA in healthy donors (dated by TCRdb to the late 2010s). Libraries came from the immunoSEQ multiplex PCR assay. For the multiplex PCR, a mixture combining 60 forward primers for TCR Vbeta segments and 13 reverse primers for TCR Jbeta segments was used. TCRdb retrieved this table from immuneACCESS and kept in-frame rearrangements only. Not all clones are present; in checked studies, unresolved V genes account for under half, and no reason is known for the remainder. Counted in this sample were roughly 130,000 clones; 74% of them appeared once. Clones ranked in the top ten supply about 6% of the sample. The sequencing input was PBMCs. Source of these receptors: a woman in her forties or fifties in good health and CMV-seropositive.

This clone is a singleton in its sample. The chain recombines TRBV6-4 with TRBJ1-2; D gene ambiguous. In germline, CDR1 is MRHNA, CDR2 SNTAGT. The CDR3 extends over 13 amino acids. The V end lost 7 bases, the J end lost 3 bases, and 12 bases lay between the germline ends. CDR3 protein: CASKGSRDYGYTF. CDR3 DNA: TGTGCCAGCAAAGGGAGCAGAGACTATGGCTACACCTTC.

This chain links TRBV11-2 with TRBJ2-7, with 10 bases matching TRBD1. Looked up from germline, CDR1 is SGHAT and CDR2 is FQNNGV. This CDR3 contains 15 residues. J gave up 5 bases and V 2 bases, and 6 bases lay outside the gene matches. The CDR3 region has the DNA TGTGCCAGCAGCTTAACCGGGACAGGGGAGGACGAGCAGTACTTC. This translates into CASSLTGTGEDEQYF.

The chain links TRBV7-9 to TRBJ1-2; tentative D call: TRBD1 (5 bases). Between the trimmed V and J ends, which lost 7 bases and 4 bases, there was a span of 25 bases. Germline assignment: CDR1 SEHNR and CDR2 FQNEAQ (reference sequence). The CDR3 totals 17 residues. CDR3 sequence reads: CASKGGRRGTAIYGYTF. CDR3 sequence (DNA): TGTGCCAGCAAAGGAGGCCGGAGGGGCACAGCTATCTATGGCTACACCTTC.

J is TRBJ2-3 and V is TRBV10-1, with D possibly matching TRBD2 (6 bases). V shed 3 bases and J shed 6 bases, with 7 bases lying between them. Germline V gene lookup returns CDR1 WNHNN and CDR2 SYGVQD (reference sequence). CDR3 length equals 12 residues. The CDR3 loop is CASSDRGDTQYF. DNA for the CDR3: TGCGCCAGCAGTGACCGGGGGGATACGCAGTATTTT.

This clone appeared once. The chain combines TRBV13 with TRBJ2-7; TRBD1 matches 9 bases. Germline V gives CDR1 PRHDT, CDR2 FYEKMQ (reference sequence). The CDR3 has 13 residues. Trimming removed 5 bases from V and 6 bases from J; junction bases left unmatched: 5. CDR3 amino acids: CASSRDRASEQYF. CDR3 nucleotides: TGTGCCAGCAGCCGGGACAGGGCCTCCGAGCAGTACTTC.

The chain recombines TRBV2 with TRBJ1-5; D gene ambiguous. The CDR3 runs 11 residues. Germline V CDR1 and CDR2: SNHLY, FYNNEI. Trimming removed 4 bases at V and 11 bases at J, with 9 bases between. The DNA of the CDR3 is TGTGCCAGCAGTGTTTTGTCAGCCCAGCATTTT. It translates to CASSVLSAQHF.

This clone was picked up a small number of times. This chain joins TRBV5-4 and TRBJ1-1; D gene ambiguous. V lost 7 bases, J lost 6 bases, and 16 bases lay in between. Germline lookup yields CDR1 SGHNT and CDR2 YYREEE (reference sequence). This CDR3 is built from 13 residues. The CDR3, as DNA: TGTGCCAGCGGAGGCAAAAACGGCGCTGAAGCTTTCTTT. As protein: CASGGKNGAEAFF. The whole variable domain, remainder taken from reference TRBV5-4 and TRBJ1-1, is ETGVTQSPTHLIKTRGQQVTLRCSSQSGHNTVSWYQQALGQGPQFIFQYYREEENGRGNFPPRFSGLQFPNYSSELNVNALELDDSALYLCASGGKNGAEAFFGQGTRLTVV.

This clone turned up a few times. The V call is TRBV19, the J call TRBJ2-7, with D possibly being TRBD2 (6 bases). V was trimmed by 3 bases and J by 1 base, leaving 16 bases between them. This CDR3 has 16 amino acids. The germline CDR1 and CDR2 sequences are LNHDA and SQIVND (reference sequence). As DNA, the CDR3 is TGTGCCAGTAGTATTTCTGGGACTCTCGTGTCCTACGAGCAGTACTTC. Amino acid sequence: CASSISGTLVSYEQYF.

As concerns this clone: The junction and the germline gene differ at one end; a read error may be behind it. The chain couples TRBV7-9 to TRBJ2-2; no clear D. Germline V gene lookup returns CDR1 SEHNR and CDR2 FQNEAQ (reference sequence). The CDR3 sequence is 12 residues long. The CDR3 spells CSSSLDLGELFF. The CDR3 DNA sequence: TGTTCCAGCAGCTTAGATCTGGGGGAGCTGTTTTTT.

The rearrangement links TRBV19 to TRBJ2-3; 8 bases map to TRBD2. This CDR3 is built from 13 residues. J lost 11 bases, V lost 7 bases, and 11 bases had no gene match. Germline assignment: CDR1 LNHDA and CDR2 SQIVND (reference sequence). Written as DNA, the CDR3 is TGTGCCAGTAATCTACCGGGACTAGGAAAGCAGTATTTT. The encoded protein is CASNLPGLGKQYF. The full variable domain, rest sourced from reference TRBV19 and TRBJ2-3, is DGGITQSPKYLFRKEGQNVTLSCEQNLNHDAMYWYRQDPGQGLRLIYYSQIVNDFQKGDIAEGYSVSREKKESFPLTVTSAQKNPTAFYLCASNLPGLGKQYFGPGTRLTVL.

Only one count was recorded for this clone. This chain joins TRBV6-6 and TRBJ1-1; 7 nucleotides match TRBD1. Losses at the gene ends were 0 bases for V and 6 bases for J; bases not matched to a gene: 4. There are 14 residues in the CDR3. The germline V gene encodes CDR1 MNHNY and CDR2 SVGAGI (reference sequence). In DNA form, the CDR3 reads TGTGCCAGCAGTTACTCGACAGGGATCCCTGAAGCTTTCTTT. Translated, it gives CASSYSTGIPEAFF.

There are a few counts of this clone. The CDR3 DNA is TGTGCCAGCAGTGAAGCAATTGAAGGGCGACTAGCGGGGGGCACAGATACGCAGTATTTT. Residues: CASSEAIEGRLAGGTDTQYF. V and J are TRBV6-1 and TRBJ2-3; 12 bases align to TRBD2. The CDR3 contains 20 residues. J gave up 1 base and V 0 bases, and 11 bases lay outside the gene matches. Germline CDR1 and CDR2: MNHNS and SASEGT.

V is TRBV10-3 and J is TRBJ2-7, with 9 bases identical to TRBD1. This CDR3 contains 17 residues. Germline CDR1 ENHRY, CDR2 SYGVKD. V shed 3 bases, J shed 2 bases, and the junction held 11 bases outside the gene matches. The CDR3 loop is CAISEPLYRQGAYEQYF. The CDR3 DNA is TGTGCCATCAGTGAACCCCTCTATAGACAGGGGGCCTACGAGCAGTACTTC.

This clone was detected once. V gene TRBV7-2 combines with J gene TRBJ1-1; D is unresolved. Germline V gene lookup returns CDR1 SGHTA and CDR2 FQGNSA. The CDR3 sequence is 11 residues long. Trimming took off 7 bases at V and 2 bases at J, with 5 bases between the two ends. CDR3 sequence reads: CASIANTEAFF. CDR3 coding DNA: TGTGCCAGCATAGCCAACACTGAAGCTTTCTTT.

V gene TRBV6-1 combines with J gene TRBJ2-3; unclear D gene. In germline, CDR1 is MNHNS, CDR2 SASEGT. Trimming removed 2 bases at V and 2 bases at J, with 17 bases between. The length of the CDR3 is 17 residues. CDR3 DNA sequence: TGTGCCAGCAGTGAAAGTACTCTGGTGGTTCCCACAGATACGCAGTATTTT. Residues: CASSESTLVVPTDTQYF.

The chain has TRBV5-1 and TRBJ1-2; weak D call: TRBD1 (6 bases). The CDR3 is 13 residues long. V lost 0 bases and J lost 6, with 9 bases in between. CDR1 SGHRS and CDR2 YFSETQ come from the germline V gene. For the CDR3, the DNA is TGCGCCAGCAGCTTGGCTACAGGGAATGGCTACACCTTC. Residues: CASSLATGNGYTF.

J is TRBJ1-2 and V is TRBV11-2; 9 positions match TRBD1. V shed 8 bases, J shed 2 bases, and the junction held 9 bases outside the gene matches. This CDR3 is 15 amino acids long. Germline V CDR1 and CDR2: SGHAT, FQNNGV. This CDR3 reads CASQKPGQGNYGYTF. DNA for the CDR3: TGTGCCAGCCAAAAACCGGGACAGGGCAACTATGGCTACACCTTC.

The chain carries TRBV21-1 and TRBJ1-1; the table's D call of TRBD1 was not tested on the DNA. TRBV21-1 is given as a pseudogene. This CDR3 comprises 11 residues. As DNA, the CDR3 is TGTGCCAGCAGAGGGACAGTACGAGCTTTCTTT. Its translation: CASRGTVRAFF.

The chain employs TRBV6-1 and TRBJ1-5, with a tentative D call TRBD1 (5 bases). The V gene's germline CDR1 is MNHNS and CDR2 SASEGT. V dropped 6 bases and J dropped 13 bases, with 25 bases sitting between them. The CDR3 is 15 amino acids. The chain's CDR3 is CASRDYGGGVPGQHF. The CDR3, as DNA: TGTGCCAGCAGGGACTACGGTGGGGGAGTTCCAGGGCAGCATTTT.

The CDR3 protein is CASSERTFYGYTF. The CDR3, as DNA: TGTGCCAGCAGTGAACGGACTTTCTATGGCTACACCTTC. The chain couples TRBV6-1 to TRBJ1-2, with D uncertain. The CDR3 contains 13 residues. CDR1 and CDR2 from the germline V gene are MNHNS and SASEGT. V dropped 2 bases and J dropped 4 bases, with 8 bases sitting between them.

CDR3 DNA: TGCGCCCGGCCGGGGGAGACTAGCACTGAAGCTTTCTTT. Protein sequence: CARPGETSTEAFF. V gene TRBV23-1 combines with J gene TRBJ1-1; weak D call: TRBD1 (5 bases). TRBV23-1 is flagged as an ORF with uncertain function. The CDR3 covers 13 residues. The V end was cut by 11 bases, the J end by 4 bases, with 17 bases between.

The rearrangement joins TRBV19 to TRBJ1-2, with D perhaps matching TRBD1 (6 bases). Germline CDR1 and CDR2: LNHDA and SQIVND (reference sequence). There are 13 residues in the CDR3. The germline V and J ends were trimmed by 6 bases and 4 bases, with 12 bases remaining between them. This chain's CDR3 is CASRPADSYGYTF. Written as DNA, the CDR3 is TGTGCCAGTAGGCCGGCGGACAGCTATGGCTACACCTTC. The whole variable domain, remainder taken from reference TRBV19 and TRBJ1-2, is DGGITQSPKYLFRKEGQNVTLSCEQNLNHDAMYWYRQDPGQGLRLIYYSQIVNDFQKGDIAEGYSVSREKKESFPLTVTSAQKNPTAFYLCASRPADSYGYTFGSGTRLTVV.

The chain has TRBV5-4 and TRBJ2-5, with D maybe TRBD2 (5 bases). V dropped 3 bases and J dropped 2 bases, with 17 bases sitting between them. There are 16 residues in the CDR3. Germline lookup yields CDR1 SGHNT and CDR2 YYREEE (reference sequence). CDR3 protein: CASSSPLRSGQETQYF. The CDR3 bases are TGTGCCAGCAGCTCGCCTCTTAGGAGCGGTCAAGAGACCCAGTACTTC. Looking up the rest from reference TRBV5-4 and TRBJ2-5 gives the full variable domain: ETGVTQSPTHLIKTRGQQVTLRCSSQSGHNTVSWYQQALGQGPQFIFQYYREEENGRGNFPPRFSGLQFPNYSSELNVNALELDDSALYLCASSSPLRSGQETQYFGPGTRLLVL.

A remark on this clone: Here the CDR3 omits its conserved ending phenylalanine or tryptophan, so a read error is the likely source. The V call is TRBV7-9, the J call TRBJ1-6; 9 nucleotides align to TRBD1. The germline gives CDR1 SEHNR, CDR2 FQNEAQ (reference sequence). The CDR3 loop spans 13 amino acids. The ends lost 5 bases at V and 7 bases at J; junction bases unmatched: 0. DNA for the CDR3: TGTGCCAGCAGCGGACAGGGGAATTCACCCCTCCACCTT. Encoded protein: CASSGQGNSPLHL.